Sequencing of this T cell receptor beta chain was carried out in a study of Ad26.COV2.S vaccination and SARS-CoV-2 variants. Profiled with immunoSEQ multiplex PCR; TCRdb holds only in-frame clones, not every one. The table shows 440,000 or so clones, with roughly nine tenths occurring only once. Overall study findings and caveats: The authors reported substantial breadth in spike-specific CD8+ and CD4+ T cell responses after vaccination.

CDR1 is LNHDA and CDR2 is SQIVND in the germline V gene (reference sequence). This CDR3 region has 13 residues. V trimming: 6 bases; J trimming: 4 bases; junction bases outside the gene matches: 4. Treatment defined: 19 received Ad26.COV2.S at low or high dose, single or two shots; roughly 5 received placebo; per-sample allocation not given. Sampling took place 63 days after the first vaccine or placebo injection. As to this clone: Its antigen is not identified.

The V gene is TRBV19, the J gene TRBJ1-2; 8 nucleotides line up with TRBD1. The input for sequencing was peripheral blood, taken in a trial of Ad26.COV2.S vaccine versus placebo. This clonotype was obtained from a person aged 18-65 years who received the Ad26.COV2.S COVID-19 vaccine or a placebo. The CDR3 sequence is CASRTGDVYGYTF. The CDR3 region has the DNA TGTGCCAGTAGGACAGGGGACGTCTATGGCTACACCTTC.